This TCR beta chain was identified during a study of shared clonotypes between healthy human individuals. Turning to this clone: A much larger clone differs by one base, so this may be a read error. The conserved final phenylalanine or tryptophan is absent from the CDR3, which likely points to a read error.

The CDR3 spans 17 residues. V lost 7 bases and J lost 4; bases outside the gene matches: 13. Germline assignment: CDR1 MNHEY and CDR2 SMNVEV (reference sequence). This was a deep-level run. Assay: immunoSEQ multiplex PCR; the TCRdb copy retains only in-frame clones and omits some. The data show about 87,000 clones, more than 45% seen once. Sequencing input: PBMCs. This receptor was taken from a woman in her thirties or forties in good health. Some clones in this sample may be carry-over from other donors' samples. The chain employs TRBV27 and TRBJ2-7; TRBD2 matches at 13 bases. DNA for the CDR3: TGTGCCAGCACCATACGCCCTGGACTAGCGGGAGTGTACGAGCAGTACCTC. Protein: CASTIRPGLAGVYEQYL.